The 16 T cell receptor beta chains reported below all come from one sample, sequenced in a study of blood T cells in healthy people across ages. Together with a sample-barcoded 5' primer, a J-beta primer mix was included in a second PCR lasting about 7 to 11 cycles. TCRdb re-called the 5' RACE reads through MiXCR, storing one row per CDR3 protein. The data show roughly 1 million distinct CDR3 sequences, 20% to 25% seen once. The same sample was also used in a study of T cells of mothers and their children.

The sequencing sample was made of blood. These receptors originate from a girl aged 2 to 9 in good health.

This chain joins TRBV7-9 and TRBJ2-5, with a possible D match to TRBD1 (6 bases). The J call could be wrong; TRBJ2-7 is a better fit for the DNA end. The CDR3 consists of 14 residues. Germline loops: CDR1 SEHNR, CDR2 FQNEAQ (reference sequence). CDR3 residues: CASSLHQGSYEQYF. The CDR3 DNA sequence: TGTGCCAGCAGCTTACATCAGGGGTCCTACGAGCAGTACTTC.

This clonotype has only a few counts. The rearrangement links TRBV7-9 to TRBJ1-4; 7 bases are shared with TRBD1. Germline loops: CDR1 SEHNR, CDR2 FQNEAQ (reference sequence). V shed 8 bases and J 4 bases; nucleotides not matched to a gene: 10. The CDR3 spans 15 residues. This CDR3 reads CASQIRDRLNEKLFF. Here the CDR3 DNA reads TGTGCCAGCCAAATCCGGGACAGACTTAATGAAAAACTGTTTTTT.

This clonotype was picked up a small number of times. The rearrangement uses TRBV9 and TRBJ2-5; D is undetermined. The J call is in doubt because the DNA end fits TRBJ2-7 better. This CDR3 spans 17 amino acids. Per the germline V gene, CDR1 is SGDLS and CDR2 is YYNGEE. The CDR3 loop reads CASSASPHRIPWYEQYF. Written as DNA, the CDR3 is TGTGCCAGCAGCGCAAGTCCCCACAGAATACCTTGGTACGAGCAGTACTTC.

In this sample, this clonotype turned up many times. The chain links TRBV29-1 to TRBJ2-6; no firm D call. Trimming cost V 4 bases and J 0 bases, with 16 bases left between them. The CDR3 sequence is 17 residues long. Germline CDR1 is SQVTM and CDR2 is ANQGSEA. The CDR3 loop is CSVVWADHFSGANVLTF. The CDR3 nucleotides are TGCAGCGTTGTGTGGGCAGACCACTTCTCTGGGGCCAACGTCCTGACTTTC.

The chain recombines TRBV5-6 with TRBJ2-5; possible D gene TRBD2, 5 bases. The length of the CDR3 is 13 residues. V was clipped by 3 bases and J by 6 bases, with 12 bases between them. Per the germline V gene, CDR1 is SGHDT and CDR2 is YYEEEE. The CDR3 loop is CASSSLDGKTQYF. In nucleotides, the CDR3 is TGTGCCAGCAGCTCCTTGGACGGGAAGACCCAGTACTTC.

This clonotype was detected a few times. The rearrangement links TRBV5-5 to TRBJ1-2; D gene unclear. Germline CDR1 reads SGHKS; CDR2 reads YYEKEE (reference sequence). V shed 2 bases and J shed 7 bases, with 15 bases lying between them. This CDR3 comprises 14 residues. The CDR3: CASSFGDPRRGYTF. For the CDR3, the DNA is TGTGCCAGCAGCTTCGGAGACCCCCGGCGTGGCTACACCTTC.

CDR3 nucleotide sequence: TGTGCCAGCAGCTCGTCCGGGACTAGCGGGAGGATTCTCGAGCAGTACTTC. Protein product: CASSSSGTSGRILEQYF. This chain uses TRBV11-2 with TRBJ2-5; 15 bases are a match to TRBD2. The J call may be wrong; the DNA end is better matched by TRBJ2-7. The CDR3 runs to 17 residues. The germline gives CDR1 SGHAT, CDR2 FQNNGV.

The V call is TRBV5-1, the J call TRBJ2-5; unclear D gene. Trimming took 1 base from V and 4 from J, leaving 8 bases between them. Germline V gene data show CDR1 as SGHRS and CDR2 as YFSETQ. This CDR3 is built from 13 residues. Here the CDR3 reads CASSLYPGETQYF. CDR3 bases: TGCGCCAGCAGCTTGTATCCGGGAGAGACCCAGTACTTC.

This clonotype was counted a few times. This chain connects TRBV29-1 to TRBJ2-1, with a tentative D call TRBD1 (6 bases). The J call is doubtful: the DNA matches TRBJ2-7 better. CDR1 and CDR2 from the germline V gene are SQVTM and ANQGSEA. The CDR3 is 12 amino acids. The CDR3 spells CSVEQGIDEQYF. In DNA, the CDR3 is TGCAGCGTCGAACAGGGAATCGACGAGCAGTACTTC.

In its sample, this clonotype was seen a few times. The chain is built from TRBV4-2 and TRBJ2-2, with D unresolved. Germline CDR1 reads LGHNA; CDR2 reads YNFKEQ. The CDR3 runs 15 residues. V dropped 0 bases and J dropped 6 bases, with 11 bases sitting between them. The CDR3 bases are TGTGCCAGCAGCCAAGAGTTTCATGGGGCCGGGGAGCTGTTTTTT. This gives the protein CASSQEFHGAGELFF.

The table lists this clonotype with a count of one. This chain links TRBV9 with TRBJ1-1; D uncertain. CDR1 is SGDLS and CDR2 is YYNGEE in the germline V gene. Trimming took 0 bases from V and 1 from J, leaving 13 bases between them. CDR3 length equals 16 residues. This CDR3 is CASSVAVEGRNTEAFF. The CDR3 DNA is TGTGCCAGCAGCGTAGCGGTGGAGGGAAGGAACACTGAAGCTTTCTTT.

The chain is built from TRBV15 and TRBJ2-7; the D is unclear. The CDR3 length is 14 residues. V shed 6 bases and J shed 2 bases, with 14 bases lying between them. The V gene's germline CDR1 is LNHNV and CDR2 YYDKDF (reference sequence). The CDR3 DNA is TGTGCCACCAGTGTAAGGCCGGAAGCCTACGAGCAGTACTTC. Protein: CATSVRPEAYEQYF. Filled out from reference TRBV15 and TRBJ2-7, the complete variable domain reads DAMVIQNPRYQVTQFGKPVTLSCSQTLNHNVMYWYQQKSSQAPKLLFHYYDKDFNNEADTPDNFQSRRPNTSFCFLDIRSPGLGDTAMYLCATSVRPEAYEQYFGPGTRLTVT.

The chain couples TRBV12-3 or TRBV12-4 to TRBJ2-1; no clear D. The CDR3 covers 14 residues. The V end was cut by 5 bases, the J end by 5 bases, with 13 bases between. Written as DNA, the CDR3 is TGTGCCAGCAGTACAGCCCCTCGGAACAATGAGCAGTTCTTC. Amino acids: CASSTAPRNNEQFF.

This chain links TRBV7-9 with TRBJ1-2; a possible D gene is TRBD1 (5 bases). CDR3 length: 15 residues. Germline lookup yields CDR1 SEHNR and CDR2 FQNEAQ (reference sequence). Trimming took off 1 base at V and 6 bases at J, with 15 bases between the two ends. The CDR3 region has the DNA TGTGCCAGCAGCTTAGTCGGACGGGGCGGGCATGGCTACACCTTC. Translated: CASSLVGRGGHGYTF.

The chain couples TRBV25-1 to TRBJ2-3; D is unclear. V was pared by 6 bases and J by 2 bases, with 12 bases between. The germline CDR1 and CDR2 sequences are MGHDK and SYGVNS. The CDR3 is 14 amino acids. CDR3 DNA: TGTGCCAGCAGAGGGTCGATTAACACAGATACGCAGTATTTT. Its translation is CASRGSINTDTQYF.

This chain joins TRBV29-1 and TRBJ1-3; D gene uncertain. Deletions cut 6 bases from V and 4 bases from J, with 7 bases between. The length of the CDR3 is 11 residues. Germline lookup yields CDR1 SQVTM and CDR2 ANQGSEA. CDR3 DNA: TGCAGCGTCGGACTGGGAAACACCATATATTTT. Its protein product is CSVGLGNTIYF.